This T cell receptor (beta chain) originates from a study of T cell responses to AZD1222 COVID-19 vaccine. Study-level information: Recipients boosted at about 4 weeks or about 12 weeks are pooled.

CDR1 is MNHEY and CDR2 is SVGAGI in the germline V gene. The CDR3 runs 15 residues. V lost 7 bases to trimming and J lost 5 bases; unmatched junction nucleotides: 8. Clones were sequenced by immunoSEQ multiplex PCR, and TCRdb holds only the in-frame ones, with some missing. This sample has fewer than 90,000 clones, with 70% to 90% found just once. The source of this sequence is an adult in good health. This sample comprised peripheral blood, obtained on day 0 of AZD1222 vaccination. This rearrangement joins TRBV6-5 to TRBJ2-2; TRBD1 aligns across 9 bases. Here the CDR3 DNA reads TGTGCCAGCACCTACGGACAGGGGCGTACCGGGGAGCTGTTTTTT. It codes for CASTYGQGRTGELFF.